The rows below give T cell receptor beta chains drawn from one sample of a study of blood T cell repertoires in COVID-19. Some clones are missing from TCRdb's copy, which holds only in-frame ones; the method was immunoSEQ multiplex PCR. The table has around 200,000 clones, about nine tenths seen once. The sample comprised PBMCs or T cells enriched from blood (not recorded which). The receptors originated from a young man who had recovered from COVID-19. Each CDR3 is given with its conserved first and last residue. A D gene is named only where the DNA matches it firmly. The size field is filled for only some rows; it gives once, few, many or a size class.

J gene: TRBJ2-5; clone size: .; V gene: TRBV5-4; D gene: .; CDR3 DNA: TGTGCCAGCAGCTTGACGGCGGATAAAGAGACCCAGTACTTC; CDR3 protein: CASSLTADKETQYF
J gene: TRBJ2-3; clone size: once; V gene: TRBV9; D gene: .; CDR3 DNA: TGTGCCAGCAGCGTAGACATCCAGGGCGTTCATTTCGATACGCAGTATTTT; CDR3 protein: CASSVDIQGVHFDTQYF
J gene: TRBJ1-6; clone size: .; V gene: TRBV10-2; D gene: .; CDR3 DNA: TGCGCCAGCAGTGAAATCCAGGCCGATAATTCACCCCTCCACTTT; CDR3 protein: CASSEIQADNSPLHF
J gene: TRBJ2-5; clone size: .; V gene: TRBV5-1; D gene: .; CDR3 DNA: TGCGCCAGCAGCTCCATGGGGCAGGGCCAAGAGACCCAGTACTTC; CDR3 protein: CASSSMGQGQETQYF
J gene: TRBJ2-7; clone size: .; V gene: TRBV3-1/TRBV3-2; D gene: TRBD2; CDR3 DNA: TGTGCCAGCAGCCTCGGGACTAGCGGGGGCTACGAGCAGTACTTC; CDR3 protein: CASSLGTSGGYEQYF
J gene: TRBJ2-7; clone size: .; V gene: TRBV4-2; D gene: TRBD1; CDR3 DNA: TGTGCCAGCAGCCACGGGACAGGGGACGAGCAGTACTTC; CDR3 protein: CASSHGTGDEQYF
J gene: TRBJ1-6; clone size: .; V gene: TRBV6-5; D gene: .; CDR3 DNA: TGTGCCAGCACCAAGGGGGCCTATAATTCACCCCTCCACTTT; CDR3 protein: CASTKGAYNSPLHF
J gene: TRBJ2-3; clone size: once; V gene: TRBV19; D gene: .; CDR3 DNA: TGTGCCAGTAGTATAGGAGGGGGGGGAAGCACAGATACGCAGTATTTT; CDR3 protein: CASSIGGGGSTDTQYF
J gene: TRBJ1-4; clone size: .; V gene: TRBV6-5; D gene: TRBD1; CDR3 DNA: TGTGCCAGCAGTTCAGACGCGACAGGGTCCTGGGAAAAACTGTTTTTT; CDR3 protein: CASSSDATGSWEKLFF
J gene: TRBJ2-2; clone size: .; V gene: TRBV19; D gene: TRBD1; CDR3 DNA: TGTGCCAGTAGTATAACAGGGGGCGCGGGAGTAACCGGGGAGCTGTTTTTT; CDR3 protein: CASSITGGAGVTGELFF
J gene: TRBJ2-3; clone size: .; V gene: TRBV4-2; D gene: TRBD2; CDR3 DNA: TGTGCCAGCAGCCAAGGGGTAGCGGGGCTTAGCACAGATACGCAGTATTTT; CDR3 protein: CASSQGVAGLSTDTQYF
J gene: TRBJ1-1; clone size: .; V gene: TRBV5-1; D gene: TRBD1; CDR3 DNA: TGCGCCAGCAGCTTGTTGGAGGGGGCGGCTTTCTTT; CDR3 protein: CASSLLEGAAFF
J gene: TRBJ2-1; clone size: .; V gene: TRBV29-1; D gene: TRBD2; CDR3 DNA: TGCAGCGCCTTTAAACTTGGCGGGAGAAATGAGCAGTTCTTC; CDR3 protein: CSAFKLGGRNEQFF
J gene: TRBJ1-1; clone size: .; V gene: TRBV6-5; D gene: .; CDR3 DNA: TGTGCCAGCACCGGCGGCAGGGCCTTCGCTGAAGCTTTCTTT; CDR3 protein: CASTGGRAFAEAFF
J gene: TRBJ1-2; clone size: .; V gene: TRBV5-1; D gene: .; CDR3 DNA: TGCGCCAGCAGCTTGCTAGGGTCGGGAGGCTACACCTTC; CDR3 protein: CASSLLGSGGYTF
J gene: TRBJ1-1; clone size: .; V gene: TRBV4-1; D gene: .; CDR3 DNA: TGCGCCAGCAGCTACCCGGGACAGAACACTGAAGCTTTCTTT; CDR3 protein: CASSYPGQNTEAFF
J gene: TRBJ2-7; clone size: .; V gene: TRBV5-1; D gene: TRBD1; CDR3 DNA: TGCGCCAGCAGCTCCGGGACAGGGTTATACGAGCAGTACTTC; CDR3 protein: CASSSGTGLYEQYF
J gene: TRBJ1-5; clone size: .; V gene: TRBV4-1; D gene: .; CDR3 DNA: TGCGCCAGCAGCCAAGTGCGCGGACAGAGCAATCAGCCCCAGCATTTT; CDR3 protein: CASSQVRGQSNQPQHF
J gene: TRBJ1-1; clone size: .; V gene: TRBV19; D gene: .; CDR3 DNA: TGTGCCAGTAGGATAAAGGGGTACACTGAAGCTTTCTTT; CDR3 protein: CASRIKGYTEAFF
J gene: TRBJ2-5; clone size: .; V gene: TRBV7-9; D gene: .; CDR3 DNA: TGTGCCAGCAGCTTAGGGACAGGAGGGGGAGAGACCCAGTACTTC; CDR3 protein: CASSLGTGGGETQYF
J gene: TRBJ1-2; clone size: .; V gene: TRBV5-4; D gene: TRBD1; CDR3 DNA: TGTGCCAGCAGCGACGATTTAGGGGGCGATGGCTACACCTTC; CDR3 protein: CASSDDLGGDGYTF
J gene: TRBJ2-1; clone size: .; V gene: TRBV11-2; D gene: TRBD2; CDR3 DNA: TGTGCCAGCAGCTTCGGACTAGGGAATGAGCAGTTCTTC; CDR3 protein: CASSFGLGNEQFF
J gene: TRBJ1-6; clone size: .; V gene: TRBV3-1/TRBV3-2; D gene: TRBD1; CDR3 DNA: TGTGCCAGCAGCCAAGCAGCATTCGGACAGGGTAGTTCACCCCTCCACTTT; CDR3 protein: CASSQAAFGQGSSPLHF
J gene: TRBJ1-6; clone size: .; V gene: TRBV4-1; D gene: TRBD1; CDR3 DNA: TGCGCCAGCAGCCAAGAAGAAGGTGCGGGACAGTCTAATTCACCCCTCCACTTT; CDR3 protein: CASSQEEGAGQSNSPLHF
J gene: TRBJ2-1; clone size: once; V gene: TRBV6-2/TRBV6-3; D gene: TRBD2; CDR3 DNA: TGTGCCAGCAGTTACTCGGGTAGCGGGAGTCTTAATGAGCAGTTCTTC; CDR3 protein: CASSYSGSGSLNEQFF
J gene: TRBJ2-7; clone size: .; V gene: TRBV28; D gene: TRBD1; CDR3 DNA: TGTGCCAGCAGTTTAATGGGACAGCACTACGAGCAGTACTTC; CDR3 protein: CASSLMGQHYEQYF
J gene: TRBJ1-2; clone size: .; V gene: TRBV5-4; D gene: TRBD1; CDR3 DNA: TGTGCCAGCAGGTCCGGGACAGGGAACTATGGCTACACCTTC; CDR3 protein: CASRSGTGNYGYTF
J gene: TRBJ1-2; clone size: .; V gene: TRBV24-1; D gene: .; CDR3 DNA: TGTGCCACCAGTGACTCGGGACACGATGGCTACACCTTC; CDR3 protein: CATSDSGHDGYTF
J gene: TRBJ2-1; clone size: .; V gene: TRBV6-4; D gene: .; CDR3 DNA: TGTGCCAGCAGTGACTCGGGGGGACTTCAGCAGTTCTTC; CDR3 protein: CASSDSGGLQQFF
J gene: TRBJ2-2; clone size: .; V gene: TRBV7-2; D gene: TRBD2; CDR3 DNA: TGTGCCAGCAGCTCGGTTGCGGGAGGGGTTTCGATCGGGGAGCTGTTTTTT; CDR3 protein: CASSSVAGGVSIGELFF
J gene: TRBJ1-5; clone size: once; V gene: TRBV7-9; D gene: .; CDR3 DNA: TGTGCCAGCAGCTTAGACGAGGGCTCGAGCAATCAGCCCCAGCATTTT; CDR3 protein: CASSLDEGSSNQPQHF
J gene: TRBJ2-1; clone size: .; V gene: TRBV7-6; D gene: TRBD2; CDR3 DNA: TGTGCCAGCAGCCGAGGGACTAGCGGGAGCTTAATCTTACGCAATGAGCAGTTCTTC; CDR3 protein: CASSRGTSGSLILRNEQFF
J gene: TRBJ2-3; clone size: .; V gene: TRBV5-1; D gene: TRBD2; CDR3 DNA: TGCGCCAGCAGCTTGGGGGACTACGGCCGGGATACGCAGTATTTT; CDR3 protein: CASSLGDYGRDTQYF
J gene: TRBJ1-5; clone size: .; V gene: TRBV4-2; D gene: .; CDR3 DNA: TGTGCCAGCAGCCAATCTCTGAACATGGATCAGCCCCAGCATTTT; CDR3 protein: CASSQSLNMDQPQHF
J gene: TRBJ2-3; clone size: .; V gene: TRBV24-1; D gene: TRBD2; CDR3 DNA: TGTGCCACCAGTGATTCGGCTAGCGGGAGAGTTACAGATACGCAGTATTTT; CDR3 protein: CATSDSASGRVTDTQYF
J gene: TRBJ2-3; clone size: .; V gene: TRBV3-1/TRBV3-2; D gene: TRBD2; CDR3 DNA: TGTGCCAGCAGCCAACAGGGGGGACTAGCGGGAGGTGGAACGCAGTATTTT; CDR3 protein: CASSQQGGLAGGGTQYF
J gene: TRBJ2-7; clone size: .; V gene: TRBV7-2; D gene: .; CDR3 DNA: TGTGCCAGCAGCTACACACTCAGGGGGGTCTCCTACGAGCAGTACTTC; CDR3 protein: CASSYTLRGVSYEQYF
J gene: TRBJ1-4; clone size: .; V gene: TRBV2; D gene: .; CDR3 DNA: TGTGCCAGCAGTGAGGAAGAGGCTCCTTATGAAAAACTGTTTTTT; CDR3 protein: CASSEEEAPYEKLFF
J gene: TRBJ1-2; clone size: .; V gene: TRBV29-1; D gene: .; CDR3 DNA: TGCAGCGTTGAAGATGCAGGGATCTATGGCTACACCTTC; CDR3 protein: CSVEDAGIYGYTF
J gene: TRBJ2-1; clone size: .; V gene: TRBV10-3; D gene: .; CDR3 DNA: TGTGCCATCAGTTACCTCCAGGAGGGGAATGAGCAGTTCTTC; CDR3 protein: CAISYLQEGNEQFF
J gene: TRBJ1-3; clone size: .; V gene: TRBV20-1; D gene: .; CDR3 DNA: TGCAGTGCTAGTACGACTCTCGGAAACACCATATATTTT; CDR3 protein: CSASTTLGNTIYF
J gene: TRBJ1-2; clone size: .; V gene: TRBV5-1; D gene: TRBD1; CDR3 DNA: TGCGCCAGCAGCTTAAATCCCGGGACAGGGATCGATATGGATTTCTACACCTTC; CDR3 protein: CASSLNPGTGIDMDFYTF
J gene: TRBJ1-3; clone size: .; V gene: TRBV28; D gene: .; CDR3 DNA: TGTGCCAGCAGTTTTCAAATCCCGGGACACGAGGCATATAATTCTGGAAACACCATATATTTT; CDR3 protein: CASSFQIPGHEAYNSGNTIYF
J gene: TRBJ2-7; clone size: .; V gene: TRBV6-2/TRBV6-3; D gene: .; CDR3 DNA: TGTGCCAGCAGTTACCCGGGCGCGGGGTCCTACGAGCAGTACTTC; CDR3 protein: CASSYPGAGSYEQYF
J gene: TRBJ1-4; clone size: .; V gene: TRBV4-2; D gene: TRBD1; CDR3 DNA: TGTGCCAGCAGCCTCTTTAAGGGGCGAGGGACAGGGGGTAATGAAAAACTGTTTTTT; CDR3 protein: CASSLFKGRGTGGNEKLFF
J gene: TRBJ1-2; clone size: .; V gene: TRBV6-5; D gene: .; CDR3 DNA: TGTGCCAGCAGTAAATCGGGGTTCTATGGCTACACCTTC; CDR3 protein: CASSKSGFYGYTF
J gene: TRBJ1-1; clone size: .; V gene: TRBV5-4; D gene: TRBD1; CDR3 DNA: TGTGCCAGCAGTAGGACAGGGGAGAACACTGAAGCTTTCTTT; CDR3 protein: CASSRTGENTEAFF
J gene: TRBJ2-2; clone size: .; V gene: TRBV5-1; D gene: TRBD2; CDR3 DNA: TGCGCCAGCAGCCCGACTAGCGGGAGGACCGGGGAGCTGTTTTTT; CDR3 protein: CASSPTSGRTGELFF
J gene: TRBJ1-3; clone size: .; V gene: TRBV11-2; D gene: .; CDR3 DNA: TGTGCCAGCAGCCCCTCTGGGGGGGGAAACACCATATATTTT; CDR3 protein: CASSPSGGGNTIYF
J gene: TRBJ1-5; clone size: few; V gene: TRBV7-2; D gene: TRBD1; CDR3 DNA: TGTGCCAGCAGCCCCGCGGGACAGAGTAATCAGCCCCAGCATTTT; CDR3 protein: CASSPAGQSNQPQHF
J gene: TRBJ1-1; clone size: .; V gene: TRBV13; D gene: .; CDR3 DNA: TGTGCCAGCAGCAACCGGGCGGGCAGCAAGAACACTGAAGCTTTCTTT; CDR3 protein: CASSNRAGSKNTEAFF
J gene: TRBJ2-2; clone size: once; V gene: TRBV6-5; D gene: TRBD1; CDR3 DNA: TGTGCCGGAGGAGAGGGGACAGGGAACACCGGGGAGCTGTTTTTT; CDR3 protein: CAGGEGTGNTGELFF